This T cell receptor (beta chain) is from a study of post-analysis software for immune sequencing data. A remark on this clonotype: Its antigen is unidentified.

Study-wide findings and caveats: Those samples that were prepared in the same batch co-clustered strongly by F measure. People with multiple sclerosis had a significantly lower normalized Chao1 diversity than controls did.

Presence of unique molecular identifiers characterized the TCR beta cDNA libraries. TCRdb ran MiXCR on the PCR reads and lists one entry per CDR3 protein. The repertoire includes hundreds of thousands of distinct CDR3 sequences, approximately 53% of them detected once, and roughly 4.4% sits in the top ten. This sequence was found in a girl aged 5-17 years with multiple sclerosis. Specimen: blood.

CDR3 sequence (DNA): TGTGCCAGCAGTTTGCCGCAGGGGGCTAACGAGCAGTACTTC. Its protein product is CASSLPQGANEQYF. The chain has TRBV12-3 or TRBV12-4 and TRBJ2-5, with 8 positions matching TRBD1. The tail of the sequence fits TRBJ2-7 better, so the J call may be wrong. The CDR3 runs to 14 residues.